One sample yielded the 7 T cell receptor beta chains listed below, sequenced in a study of beta chain features in type 1 diabetes. All of the isolated RNA was reverse transcribed, so expressed TCRB transcripts were sequenced. Generated by immunoSEQ multiplex PCR, the TCRdb table keeps only in-frame clones and is missing some. The repertoire has about 930,000 clones, about a sixth of them found once; the top ten carry around 0.02%. The material sequenced was naive CD4+ T cells from blood. Receptors were obtained from a woman between 18 and 29 years old in good health.

The genes are TRBV5-1 and TRBJ1-4; D is uncertain. Germline loops: CDR1 SGHRS, CDR2 YFSETQ. This CDR3 has 15 amino acids. V lost 2 bases, J lost 3 bases, and 11 bases lay in between. The CDR3 here is CASSFGGPPNEKLFF. The CDR3 region has the DNA TGCGCCAGCAGCTTCGGAGGGCCACCTAATGAAAAACTGTTTTTT.

This chain joins TRBV5-4 and TRBJ2-5; tentative D call: TRBD2 (6 bases). V lost 0 bases and J lost 6, with 15 bases in between. The CDR3 extends over 15 amino acids. Germline V gives CDR1 SGHNT, CDR2 YYREEE (reference sequence). CDR3 sequence (DNA): TGTGCCAGCAGCTTGGGAGGGGAGGACTCAAAGACCCAGTACTTC. This sequence encodes CASSLGGEDSKTQYF.

In its sample, this clone was seen a few times. This chain joins TRBV18 and TRBJ2-2; D not resolved. The V gene's germline CDR1 is KGHSH and CDR2 LQKENI. With 6 bases removed from V and 5 bases from J, the gap between germline ends came to 7 bases. This CDR3 contains 12 residues. The CDR3 sequence: CASSSETGELFF. The CDR3 nucleotides are TGTGCCAGCTCGTCGGAGACCGGGGAGCTGTTTTTT. Based on the CDR3 plus reference TRBV18 and TRBJ2-2, the full variable domain is NAGVMQNPRHLVRRRGQEARLRCSPMKGHSHVYWYRQLPEEGLKFMVYLQKENIIDESGMPKERFSAEFPKEGPSILRIQQVVRGDSAAYFCASSSETGELFFGEGSRLTVL.

The chain uses TRBV29-1 and TRBJ2-2, with TRBD2 matching 10 bases. Germline-derived CDR1 and CDR2 are SQVTM and ANQGSEA. This CDR3 is built from 13 residues. Trimming cost V 4 bases and J 7 bases; bases outside gene matches: 3. The CDR3 bases are TGCAGCGTTGGGGTAGCGGGAGGCGGGGAGCTGTTTTTT. Translating gives CSVGVAGGGELFF.

This chain links TRBV7-3 with TRBJ2-3; TRBD2 agrees at 9 bases. V lost 3 bases to trimming and J lost 1 base; unmatched junction nucleotides: 2. Germline CDR1 reads SGHTA; CDR2 reads FQGTGA. CDR3 size: 15 residues. CDR3 sequence: CASSLGGRGTDTQYF. The CDR3 coding sequence is TGTGCCAGCAGCTTGGGCGGGAGGGGCACAGATACGCAGTATTTT.

The J gene is TRBJ1-3, the V gene TRBV6-6; 7 nucleotides align to TRBD1. V lost 8 bases and J lost 0; bases outside the gene matches: 1. From germline, CDR1 is MNHNY and CDR2 SVGAGI (reference sequence). The CDR3 has 13 amino acids. The CDR3 region is CASRDSSGNTIYF. DNA for the CDR3: TGTGCCAGCCGGGACAGCTCTGGAAACACCATATATTTT.

There are a few counts of this clone. The chain joins TRBV4-3 to TRBJ2-1; weak D call: TRBD2 (6 bases). Trimming cost V 0 bases and J 4 bases, with 13 bases left between them. The CDR3 consists of 16 residues. CDR1 is LGHNA and CDR2 is YSLEER in the germline V gene. The CDR3 reads CASSQDPGLDYNEQFF. In DNA form, the CDR3 reads TGCGCCAGCAGCCAAGACCCGGGACTGGATTACAATGAGCAGTTCTTC.